This entry concerns a single T cell receptor (beta chain). Authors' data handling: Quantification of nucleated cells was approximated via reference gene primer amplification. Assay used: immunoSEQ multiplex PCR; TCRdb lists only in-frame clones, some missing. V and J calls and clone size are as listed in that table; D and trimming were resolved from the DNA. This table has some 200,000 clones, around 80% appearing once. The CDR3 has 13 amino acids. The germline V gene encodes CDR1 MDHEN and CDR2 SYDVKM. J gave up 4 bases and V 11 bases, and 5 bases lay outside the gene matches. This entry belongs to a study of blood T cell repertoires in COVID-19. Turning to the study itself: Some COVID-19 samples were acute and others convalescent; all came from the United States, Italy and Spain. Nucleic acid was either cDNA or gDNA, and it came from T cells, B-cell-depleted T cells, or PBMCs.

The genes are TRBV28 and TRBJ1-5, with 10 bases lining up with TRBD1. The sequence derives from a woman of 80 years or more with active or convalescent COVID-19. Sequenced input: peripheral blood. CDR3 residues: CAARTGGNQPQHF. CDR3 in DNA: TGTGCCGCCAGGACAGGGGGTAATCAGCCCCAGCATTTT.